This T cell receptor beta chain was obtained from a study of cytomegalovirus exposure and HLA in healthy donors. Broader study findings: Listed as cytomegalovirus-associated were about 160 TCR beta chains. Later, an analysis found that TCR clusters from the first cohort tended to co-occur in the 120 or so validation repertoires. The classifier reportedly diagnosed cytomegalovirus status with high specificity and sensitivity.

This CDR3 comprises 16 residues. Germline loops: CDR1 SGHDT, CDR2 YYEEEE. V lost 4 bases, J lost 7 bases, and 23 bases lay in between. Assay used: immunoSEQ multiplex PCR; TCRdb lists only in-frame clones, some missing. The table has 90,000 to 110,000 clones, about nine tenths seen once. In regard to this clone: Its antigen is unidentified.

The donors were part of the validation cohort, which consisted of roughly 120 subjects and was separate from the first cohort of 666 subjects. The chain uses TRBV5-6 and TRBJ2-5; a weak D match, TRBD1 (6 bases). This clonotype was sampled from a woman in her late teens or twenties in good health and CMV-seronegative. The specimen sequenced was PBMCs. The DNA of the CDR3 is TGTGCCAGCAGCCCCACGGGACACCCAACGAGGGGGACCCAGTACTTC. It is translated as CASSPTGHPTRGTQYF. The full variable domain, its missing parts supplied by reference TRBV5-6 and TRBJ2-5, is DAGVTQSPTHLIKTRGQQVTLRCSPKSGHDTVSWYQQALGQGPQFIFQYYEEEERQRGNFPDRFSGHQFPNYSSELNVNALLLGDSALYLCASSPTGHPTRGTQYFGPGTRLLVL.